This is a list of T cell receptor beta chains from one sample in a study of molecular identifiers for immune sequencing clone quantification. TCRdb passed the PCR reads through MiXCR, listing each CDR3 protein once. Of over 600,000 distinct CDR3 sequences in the sample, 15% to 20% are singletons; the top ten hold 0.75% to 0.95%. Sequenced: naive CD8+ T cells from blood, with Jurkat cell RNA spiked in. The receptors originated from a human donor in good health. Some libraries in this study had Jurkat cell RNA spiked in. CDR3s include the opening cysteine and the closing phenylalanine or tryptophan. Fields, in order: clone size, J gene, D gene, V gene, CDR3 DNA, CDR3 protein. The D gene is left open where the match is weak. For some rows the clone size is stated as once, few or many, or as a class when expanded; others skip it.

many	TRBJ2-5	TRBD2	TRBV20-1	TGCAGTGCCTCCGTAGCGGGCCAGCCCCAAGAGACCCAGTACTTC	CSASVAGQPQETQYF
-	TRBJ2-2	-	TRBV20-1	TGCAGTGCACCAGAGATTGCGAACACCGGGGAGCTGTTTTTT	CSAPEIANTGELFF
-	TRBJ1-1	-	TRBV6-5	TGTGCCAGCAGTTACTCTGACACCTCGAACACTGGAGCTCTCTTT	CASSYSDTSNTGALF
-	TRBJ2-5	-	TRBV6-2/TRBV6-3	TGTGCCAGCAGTTACGGGGTAGGGGAGACCCAGTACTTC	CASSYGVGETQYF
-	TRBJ2-3	TRBD2	TRBV3-1	TGTGCCAGCAGCCTAGTAGTTGGGTCACCGCTAGCGGGAGAGGGGGGTCATACAGATACGCAGTATTTT	CASSLVVGSPLAGEGGHTDTQYF
many	TRBJ2-5	-	TRBV7-2	TGTGCCAGCAGCTCCGAGACGATAAGATTCCAAGAGACCCAGTACTTC	CASSSETIRFQETQYF
-	TRBJ1-5	-	TRBV19	TGTGCCAGTAGTCGCAGGGCGGCTGACAATCAGCCCCAGCATTTT	CASSRRAADNQPQHF
many	TRBJ1-1	-	TRBV27	TGTGCCAGCAGTTATGGTTTCACGGACACTGAAGCTTTCTTT	CASSYGFTDTEAFF
-	TRBJ2-4	TRBD1	TRBV28	TGTGTCAGCAGCCCATTCCATGTGGGGACAGGAGTAAACATTCAGTACTTC	CVSSPFHVGTGVNIQYF
many	TRBJ1-5	TRBD1	TRBV15	TGTGCCACCAGCCATTTAGGGCAGGGGGATCAGCCCCAGCATTTT	CATSHLGQGDQPQHF
many	TRBJ2-1	-	TRBV29-1	TGCAGCTCCTATGGGGGGAATGGTCATGAGCAGTTCTTC	CSSYGGNGHEQFF
many	TRBJ1-6	-	TRBV5-4	TGTGCCAGCAGCTTGGCCCCACGGACTAACTATAATTCACCCCTCCACTTT	CASSLAPRTNYNSPLHF
few	TRBJ2-5	TRBD1	TRBV12-3/TRBV12-4	TGTGCCAGCAGCCGGGGCGGGACAGGCGTTTTCGAGACCCAGTACTTC	CASSRGGTGVFETQYF
many	TRBJ2-7	-	TRBV6-5	TGTGCCAGCAGGGAACTGGACACCTCCTACGAGCAGTACTTC	CASRELDTSYEQYF
many	TRBJ1-5	-	TRBV15	TGTGCCACCAGCAAGACAGTTAGCAATCAGCCCCAGCATTTT	CATSKTVSNQPQHF
-	TRBJ2-7	-	TRBV2	TGTGCCAGCAGCGCGCCGGGACACGCCACCGAGCAGTACTTC	CASSAPGHATEQYF
many	TRBJ1-1	-	TRBV2	TGTGCCAGCAGTCCAGGGTTGGTGGCTGAAGCTTTCTTT	CASSPGLVAEAFF
many	TRBJ2-1	TRBD2	TRBV7-6	TGTGCCAGCACCGCTTCAGGCGGGAGGGCCTTCTATGAGCAGTTCTTC	CASTASGGRAFYEQFF
many	TRBJ2-1	TRBD2	TRBV28	TGTGCCAGCAGCCCGGCTCGGGGACTACAAGACAATGAGCAGTTCTTC	CASSPARGLQDNEQFF
-	TRBJ2-2	-	TRBV9	TGTGCCAGCAGCGTTGATCCCGGGACTCGAAACACCGGGGAGCTGTTTTTT	CASSVDPGTRNTGELFF
-	TRBJ2-7	TRBD2	TRBV19	TGTGCCTGTAGTATAAGCCTAGCGGGAGTCTACGAGCAGTACTTC	CACSISLAGVYEQYF
many	TRBJ2-7	TRBD1	TRBV5-6	TGTGCCAGCAGCCCCCGGACAGGGGGTCTCTACGAGCAGTACTTC	CASSPRTGGLYEQYF
many	TRBJ2-5	-	TRBV6-5	TGTGCCAGCAGTTCAGAAGCGGAGACCCAGTACTTC	CASSSEAETQYF
many	TRBJ2-7	-	TRBV5-1	TGCGCCAGCAGCTTGGAACACCTAGCCTCATACGAGCAGTACTTC	CASSLEHLASYEQYF
few	TRBJ1-4	-	TRBV7-8	TGTGCCAGCAGCCGAACCCCTGCTAGACAGTCTAATGAAAAACTGTTTTTT	CASSRTPARQSNEKLFF
few	TRBJ2-7	TRBD2	TRBV11-2	TGTGCCAGCAGCTTAGGTTCGGGACTAGCATCCTACGAGCAGTACTTC	CASSLGSGLASYEQYF
many	TRBJ2-7	TRBD1	TRBV4-1	TGCGCCAGCAGCCAAGAAAACTTGGACAGGGCCTCCTACGAGCAGTACTTC	CASSQENLDRASYEQYF
many	TRBJ2-1	-	TRBV6-6	TGTGCCAGCAGTTACTCATTGCGGGCTGAGCAGTTCTTC	CASSYSLRAEQFF
-	TRBJ1-6	TRBD1	TRBV9	TGTGCCAGCGCCCAGGGACAGTCTAATAATTCACCCCTCCACTTT	CASAQGQSNNSPLHF
few	TRBJ2-7	-	TRBV6-1	TGTGCCAGCAGTGAAGCCCGCGGGGCAGGAAACTACGAGCAGTACTTC	CASSEARGAGNYEQYF
many	TRBJ2-3	TRBD2	TRBV3-1	TGTGCCAGCAGCCAAGTGCTAGCGGGAGGCTACGCAGATACGCAGTATTTT	CASSQVLAGGYADTQYF
many	TRBJ1-5	-	TRBV6-2/TRBV6-3	TGTGCCAGCAGTTACCCCCACAGGGCCAAAACGGTGGTTCAGCCCCAGCATTTT	CASSYPHRAKTVVQPQHF
few	TRBJ2-6	-	TRBV7-3	TGTGCCAGCAGCCCTCGTGGGGTAATAGGGGCCAACGTCCTGACTTTC	CASSPRGVIGANVLTF
many	TRBJ2-3	-	TRBV4-3	TGCGCCAGCAGCCAAGACTACGGGATGACTAGCACAGATACGCAGTATTTT	CASSQDYGMTSTDTQYF
many	TRBJ2-2	-	TRBV6-5	TGTGCCAGCAGTTATGCCGGGTATGCCGGGGAGCTGTTTTTT	CASSYAGYAGELFF
many	TRBJ1-4	TRBD1	TRBV28	TGTGCCAGCAGTATGTACCAGGGGGCGACTAATGAAAAACTGTTTTTT	CASSMYQGATNEKLFF
few	TRBJ1-2	TRBD1	TRBV12-3/TRBV12-4	TGTGCCAGCAGTCCCTCGACAGGGAAAAGACCCTGGACGTATGGCTACACCTTC	CASSPSTGKRPWTYGYTF
many	TRBJ2-1	-	TRBV19	TGTGCCTCTAAGGGGGTAGAGCAGTTCTTC	CASKGVEQFF
many	TRBJ1-4	-	TRBV4-3	TGCGCCAGCAGCCAAGATGTTTACAGTAATGAAAAACTGTTTTTT	CASSQDVYSNEKLFF